The subject of this entry is one TCR beta chain. Its matching antigen is unknown. These data belong to a study of CD8 T cells in ankylosing spondylitis. The study's findings and limits: A TCR beta motif made of several highly homologous variants seemed typical of ankylosing spondylitis blood. The authors found the disease-linked clones to be CD8+ and relatively rare in peripheral blood.

MiXCR was run by TCRdb on the 5' RACE reads, yielding one entry per CDR3 protein. The table shows 220,000 or so distinct CDR3 sequences, with 15% to 20% occurring only once. This clonotype was obtained from a male donor with ankylosing spondylitis. Sequencing was carried out using blood, either unsorted or a sorted T cell fraction (not recorded which).

The CDR3 loop is CASSKATGLGTDTQYF. The DNA of the CDR3 is TGTGCCAGCAGCAAGGCGACAGGGTTGGGCACAGATACGCAGTATTTT. The chain is built from TRBV11-2 and TRBJ2-3, with TRBD1 matching over 7 bases. The CDR3 contains 16 residues. Germline V gives CDR1 SGHAT, CDR2 FQNNGV. J lost 1 base, V lost 5 bases, and 9 bases had no gene match.